What follows are 8 T cell receptor beta chains derived from one specimen sequenced in a study of identical twins. A single record per CDR3 protein comes from TCRdb applying MiXCR to the 5' RACE reads. The repertoire has 650,000 to 750,000 distinct CDR3 sequences, around 20% of them found once; the top ten carry 4.3%. Separately, the same data were catalogued under a study of T cells expressing NK-cell markers.

Sequences were obtained from PBMCs. Receptor source: a woman aged 18-29 years in good health.

This clonotype has only a few counts. The CDR3 region is CSARGPAGAKNIQYF. The CDR3 DNA reads as TGCAGTGCTAGGGGACCGGCTGGAGCCAAAAACATTCAGTACTTC. This chain joins TRBV20-1 and TRBJ2-4; D may match TRBD1 or TRBD2 (5 bases each). The CDR3 extends over 15 amino acids. Per the germline V gene, CDR1 is DFQATT and CDR2 is SNEGSKA (reference sequence). V shed 3 bases and J shed 0 bases, with 12 bases lying between them.

At least ten counts were recorded for this clonotype. The rearrangement links TRBV20-1 to TRBJ2-2; D unresolved. V lost 4 bases and J 8 bases, leaving 14 bases between the germline ends. Germline CDR1 is DFQATT and CDR2 is SNEGSKA (reference sequence). CDR3 size: 13 residues. CDR3 DNA sequence: TGCAGTGCTAAGGAGATCCCCCGAGGGGAGCTGTTTTTT. As protein: CSAKEIPRGELFF.

This clonotype was found a few times. CDR3 in DNA: TGTGCCAGCAGCCGACTGTCAGGGACACGCTCTGGCACGCAGTATTTT. Translation gives CASSRLSGTRSGTQYF. The V and J genes are TRBV6-1 and TRBJ2-3; D is possibly TRBD1 (6 bases). The CDR3 is 16 amino acids. Trimming took off 6 bases at V and 9 bases at J, with 25 bases between the two ends. CDR1 is MNHNS and CDR2 is SASEGT in the germline V gene.

This clonotype has just a few counts. The V and J genes are TRBV20-1 and TRBJ1-3; D possibly corresponds to TRBD1 (6 bases). This CDR3 is 14 amino acids long. V was trimmed by 2 bases and J by 3 bases, leaving 11 bases between them. The germline gives CDR1 DFQATT, CDR2 SNEGSKA (reference sequence). The CDR3 region is CSARRGALGNTIYF. Here the CDR3 DNA reads TGCAGTGCTAGACGGGGGGCGCTTGGAAACACCATATATTTT.

Written as DNA, the CDR3 is TGTGCCAGCAGCTGGGCACCGGGACTAGAAGGCGAAAAGTTCTTC. It is translated as CASSWAPGLEGEKFF. This chain links TRBV7-8 with TRBJ2-1; 8 positions match TRBD2. V gave up 4 bases and J gave up 14 bases; unmatched junction bases: 16. Germline CDR1 and CDR2: SGHVS and FQNEAQ. The CDR3 is 15 residues long.

This clonotype was detected only a few times. The chain joins TRBV11-2 to TRBJ2-7, with 14 bases fitting TRBD2. The CDR3 totals 20 residues. Germline lookup yields CDR1 SGHAT and CDR2 FQNNGV. V dropped 1 base and J dropped 4; count of bases not matched to a gene: 15. The CDR3 loop reads CASSLGPGLAGGLLNYEQYF. The CDR3 DNA sequence: TGTGCCAGCAGCTTAGGCCCCGGACTAGCGGGAGGCCTCCTAAATTACGAGCAGTACTTC. The complete variable domain, with remaining parts taken from reference TRBV11-2 and TRBJ2-7, reads EAGVAQSPRYKIIEKRQSVAFWCNPISGHATLYWYQQILGQGPKLLIQFQNNGVVDDSQLPKDRFSAERLKGVDSTLKIQPAKLEDSAVYLCASSLGPGLAGGLLNYEQYFGPGTRLTVT.

The chain joins TRBV5-1 to TRBJ2-3; TRBD1 might be the D (5 bases). Germline V gene lookup returns CDR1 SGHRS and CDR2 YFSETQ. The CDR3 is made up of 15 amino acids. V was shortened by 5 bases and J by 4 bases, with 17 bases between the two germline ends. The CDR3 protein is CASRGTGPGPDTQYF. CDR3 in DNA: TGCGCCAGCAGAGGAACAGGACCAGGACCAGATACGCAGTATTTT.

This clonotype has just a few counts. The chain uses TRBV6-1 and TRBJ2-2; 9 bases match TRBD1. Germline V lookup: CDR1 MNHNS, CDR2 SASEGT. V was clipped by 2 bases and J by 7 bases; unmatched bases: 2. The CDR3 spans 14 residues. The CDR3 DNA follows: TGTGCCAGCAGTGAAACAGGGGGCTACGGGGAGCTGTTTTTT. It codes for CASSETGGYGELFF.